This T cell receptor (beta chain) was captured by sequencing in a study of T cells after posttransplantation cyclophosphamide. Germline V lookup: CDR1 SQVTM, CDR2 ANQGSEA. The CDR3 extends over 11 amino acids. Losses at the gene ends were 3 bases for V and 12 bases for J; bases not matched to a gene: 7. Cells defined as naive were viable CD3+CD4+ or CD3+CD8+ and CCR7+CD45RA+CD45RO-CD95-CD27+CD28+. Some clones are missing from TCRdb's copy, which holds only in-frame ones; the method was immunoSEQ multiplex PCR. The sample shows some 20,000 clones, roughly 98% of them seen only once. The sample comprised naive CD4+ T cells sorted from PBMCs. V gene TRBV29-1 combines with J gene TRBJ2-7; the match to TRBD2 covers 8 bases. The sequence was obtained from a man aged 40-49 years in good health, CMV-negative, and a related stem cell transplant donor. The CDR3 loop reads CSVDRGGDPYF. The DNA for the CDR3 is TGCAGCGTTGATCGGGGGGGGGATCCGTACTTC.